The next 17 T cell receptor beta chains were all read from a single sample in a study of T cell responses to AZD1222 COVID-19 vaccine. Profiled with immunoSEQ multiplex PCR; TCRdb holds only in-frame clones, not every one. The sample lists 120,000 or so clones, about 90% occurring once. The specimen comprised peripheral blood, sampled on day 0 of MenACWY control vaccination. The receptors here all came from an adult in good health.

V is TRBV10-2 and J is TRBJ2-1; 10 positions match TRBD2. V lost 3 bases, J lost 4 bases, and 0 bases stayed unmatched. CDR1 is WSHSY, CDR2 SAAADI, per germline. The CDR3 totals 14 residues. The CDR3 is CASSELAGYNEQFF. DNA of the CDR3: TGCGCCAGCAGTGAACTAGCGGGGTACAATGAGCAGTTCTTC.

The gene calls are TRBV7-9 and TRBJ1-1, with D possibly TRBD1 on 5 matching bases. V dropped 3 bases and J dropped 3 bases, with 14 bases sitting between them. The germline V gene has CDR1 SEHNR and CDR2 FQNEAQ (reference sequence). The CDR3 loop spans 15 amino acids. CDR3 in amino acids: CASSFGAPVYTEAFF. The CDR3 DNA is TGTGCCAGCAGCTTTGGGGCGCCGGTATACACTGAAGCTTTCTTT. The whole variable domain, remainder taken from reference TRBV7-9 and TRBJ1-1, is DTGVSQNPRHKITKRGQNVTFRCDPISEHNRLYWYRQTLGQGPEFLTYFQNEAQLEKSRLLSDRFSAERPKGSFSTLEIQRTEQGDSAMYLCASSFGAPVYTEAFFGQGTRLTVV.

The chain links TRBV4-1 to TRBJ2-2, with TRBD2 matching over 11 bases. Germline V gene data show CDR1 as MGHRA and CDR2 as YSYEKL. V lost 4 bases and J lost 5; bases outside the gene matches: 9. CDR3 length: 17 residues. The chain's CDR3 is CASSRVLAGVQTGELFF. The CDR3 bases are TGCGCCAGCAGCCGAGTACTAGCGGGAGTCCAGACCGGGGAGCTGTTTTTT.

The chain carries TRBV3-1 (or the pseudogene TRBV3-2) and TRBJ2-7; the match to TRBD1 covers 7 bases. The CDR3 extends over 14 amino acids. V lost 1 base, J lost 7 bases, and 7 bases stayed unmatched. Germline V gene data show CDR1 as LGHDT and CDR2 as YNNKEL (reference sequence). Written as DNA, the CDR3 is TGTGCCAGCAGCCAAGTCGGGGACAGCCCGGAGCAGTACGTC. This sequence encodes CASSQVGDSPEQYV.

The V gene is TRBV7-8, the J gene TRBJ1-6; TRBD1 aligns across 10 bases. The CDR3 spans 17 residues. The junction had 11 bases not matched to a gene; V was cut back by 5 bases and J by 7 bases. In germline, CDR1 is SGHVS, CDR2 FQNEAQ. The CDR3: CASSQRNRDRGNSPLHF. The CDR3 DNA sequence: TGTGCCAGCAGCCAACGCAACCGGGACAGGGGAAATTCACCCCTCCACTTT.

CDR3 sequence reads: CASSEPSGTGWTGELFF. In DNA form, the CDR3 reads TGTGCCAGTAGTGAACCTTCCGGGACAGGTTGGACCGGGGAGCTGTTTTTT. The V call is TRBV19, the J call TRBJ2-2; 8 bases line up with TRBD1. CDR3 length: 17 residues. The germline V gene has CDR1 LNHDA and CDR2 SQIVND (reference sequence). Losses at the gene ends were 5 bases for V and 5 bases for J; bases not matched to a gene: 13.

This clone was counted once. This rearrangement joins TRBV12-3 or TRBV12-4 to TRBJ2-7; D call uncertain. The CDR3 has 13 residues. The V gene lost 1 base and the J gene lost 3 bases, with 7 bases spanning the gap. The CDR3 region is CASSLGYSYEQYF. The CDR3 nucleotides are TGTGCCAGCAGTTTAGGGTACAGCTACGAGCAGTACTTC.

The gene calls are TRBV7-3 and TRBJ2-3; 9 nucleotides agree with TRBD2. This CDR3 has 20 amino acids. Germline CDR1 and CDR2: SGHTA and FQGTGA. Trimming at V came to 5 bases and at J to 2 bases, leaving 20 bases not matched to a gene. The CDR3 loop is CASSPPRTIKAGGFTDTQYF. The DNA of the CDR3 is TGTGCCAGCAGCCCACCAAGGACTATCAAGGCGGGAGGGTTCACAGATACGCAGTATTTT.

This clone showed up just once. The rearrangement uses TRBV6-2 or TRBV6-3 and TRBJ2-7; no reliable D call. Germline V gene data show CDR1 as MNHEY and CDR2 as SVGEGT. Deletions cut 4 bases from V and 1 base from J, with 5 bases between. The CDR3 is made up of 12 amino acids. CDR3 nucleotides: TGTGCCAGCAGTTCGCAGTCCTACGAGCAGTACGTC. Its protein product is CASSSQSYEQYV.

The chain employs TRBV5-4 and TRBJ2-3; D remains unclear. From germline, CDR1 is SGHNT and CDR2 YYREEE (reference sequence). The V end was cut by 4 bases, the J end by 0 bases, with 9 bases between. This CDR3 is built from 14 residues. The CDR3 DNA reads as TGTGCCAGCAGCCCGCTTACTAGCACAGATACGCAGTATTTT. This codes for CASSPLTSTDTQYF.

The V gene is TRBV6-5, the J gene TRBJ2-3, with TRBD2 matching 10 bases. Per germline, CDR1 MNHEY and CDR2 SVGAGI. The CDR3 loop spans 14 amino acids. The V segment lost 10 bases and the J segment 2 bases; nucleotides outside the gene matches: 6. The CDR3 DNA is TGTGCCATCAGAGCGGGAGGGAACACAGATACGCAGTATTTT. This gives the protein CAIRAGGNTDTQYF.

This clone was found once. The V and J genes are TRBV28 and TRBJ2-4, with D unclear. Germline loops: CDR1 MDHEN, CDR2 SYDVKM. The V end lost 4 bases, the J end lost 1 base, and 14 bases lay between the germline ends. The CDR3 contains 16 residues. CDR3 nucleotides: TGTGCCAGCAGTTCTACAGACATAGTCGCCAAAAACATTCAGTACTTC. Its translation is CASSSTDIVAKNIQYF.

The V gene is TRBV6-5, the J gene TRBJ1-6; D not resolved. Looked up from germline, CDR1 is MNHEY and CDR2 is SVGAGI. Trimming took 2 bases from V and 9 from J, leaving 14 bases between them. The CDR3 totals 15 residues. The CDR3 nucleotides read TGTGCCAGCAGTTACGAGACGGTGTCGAGTTCACCCCTCCACTTT. Residues: CASSYETVSSSPLHF.

CDR3 loop: CASRSDLGDYEQYF. CDR3 coding DNA: TGTGCCAGCAGGTCCGACTTGGGAGACTACGAGCAGTACTTC. The chain employs TRBV7-2 and TRBJ2-7, with TRBD2 as a possible D gene (5 bases). The CDR3 contains 14 residues. Trimming took 6 bases from V and 3 from J, leaving 15 bases between them. Germline V gene sequence: CDR1 SGHTA, CDR2 FQGNSA.

This chain joins TRBV28 and TRBJ1-4; no definite D call. The length of the CDR3 is 12 residues. V gave up 3 bases and J gave up 8 bases, with 7 bases separating them. Looked up from germline, CDR1 is MDHEN and CDR2 is SYDVKM. This chain's CDR3 is CASSFPGEKLFF. Here the CDR3 DNA reads TGTGCCAGCAGTTTTCCGGGGGAAAAACTGTTTTTT.

The rearrangement joins TRBV24-1 to TRBJ1-4; D perhaps matches TRBD1 (5 bases). Germline assignment: CDR1 KGHDR and CDR2 SFDVKD. Trimming cost V 4 bases and J 8 bases, with 19 bases left between them. The CDR3 has 16 amino acids. CDR3 coding DNA: TGTGCCACCAGTGAAACTACACAGGACTCAGGGGAAAAACTGTTTTTT. It translates to CATSETTQDSGEKLFF.

This rearrangement joins TRBV6-4 to TRBJ2-1; D remains ambiguous. The CDR3 runs to 15 residues. CDR1 and CDR2 (germline): MRHNA, SNTAGT. The V end was cut by 6 bases, the J end by 0 bases, with 12 bases between. This chain's CDR3 is CASSGEFGSYNEQFF. The CDR3 region has the DNA TGTGCCAGCAGCGGAGAATTCGGCTCCTACAATGAGCAGTTCTTC.